This T cell receptor (beta chain) appears in the sequencing data of a study of T cell responses to AZD1222 COVID-19 vaccine. TCRdb's table, derived via immunoSEQ multiplex PCR, lists solely in-frame clones and lacks some. This sample has over 120,000 clones; more than 80% occur once, and the top ten carry roughly 1.7%. Trimming stripped 4 bases from V and 0 bases from J, with 13 bases between. CDR3 length equals 16 residues. Germline assignment: CDR1 MGHDK and CDR2 SYGVNS. Sequenced here: peripheral blood, sampled on day 0 of AZD1222 vaccination. V is TRBV25-1 and J is TRBJ1-3; D uncertain. This receptor was identified in an adult in good health. CDR3 loop: CASSVHNSFSGNTIYF. The CDR3 bases are TGTGCCAGCAGTGTGCACAATTCCTTCTCTGGAAACACCATATATTTT. Full variable domain (remainder filled in from reference TRBV25-1 and TRBJ1-3): EADIYQTPRYLVIGTGKKITLECSQTMGHDKMYWYQQDPGMELHLIHYSYGVNSTEKGDLSSESTVSRIRTEHFPLTLESARPSHTSQYLCASSVHNSFSGNTIYFGEGSWLTVV.